The subject of this entry is one T cell receptor beta chain. Its specificity is unknown. The junction departs from germline at one end; a sequencing error may be responsible. This specimen comes from a study of tumor and adjacent non-tumor tissue in lung cancer. Turning to the study itself: Histology: 12 adenocarcinoma, a couple of squamous cell carcinoma, 1 small cell lung cancer. Aged roughly 31 to 85 years, patients included 10 men and 4 to 6 women with stage I to III disease.

RNA was extracted from bulk tissue without any cell sorting. Between August and November 2014, newly diagnosed, chemotherapy-naive lung cancer patients underwent thoracic surgery in China. CDR1 and CDR2 from the germline V gene are SGHDT and YYEEEE. CDR3 length equals 16 residues. A modified ARM-PCR protocol with three rounds of nested PCR amplified TCRbeta. One entry per CDR3 protein, called by TCRdb with MiXCR from the multiplex PCR reads. The table records 75,000 to 95,000 distinct CDR3 sequences, around 77% of them present only once. General study results and limits: Shorter survival was associated with higher TCR diversity in tumors.

The source material was lung tumor tissue. This sequence joins TRBV5-6 and TRBJ2-2; D perhaps matches TRBD2 (5 bases). This receptor was taken from a woman aged 40 to 49 with non-small cell lung cancer. DNA of the CDR3: TGTGCTAGCAGCTTGGCCATGGCCGAGCCCCCCGGGGTGCTGTTTTTT. Its translation is CASSLAMAEPPGVLFF. Filled out from reference TRBV5-6 and TRBJ2-2, the complete variable domain reads DAGVTQSPTHLIKTRGQQVTLRCSPKSGHDTVSWYQQALGQGPQFIFQYYEEEERQRGNFPDRFSGHQFPNYSSELNVNALLLGDSALYLCASSLAMAEPPGVLFFGEGSRLTVL.